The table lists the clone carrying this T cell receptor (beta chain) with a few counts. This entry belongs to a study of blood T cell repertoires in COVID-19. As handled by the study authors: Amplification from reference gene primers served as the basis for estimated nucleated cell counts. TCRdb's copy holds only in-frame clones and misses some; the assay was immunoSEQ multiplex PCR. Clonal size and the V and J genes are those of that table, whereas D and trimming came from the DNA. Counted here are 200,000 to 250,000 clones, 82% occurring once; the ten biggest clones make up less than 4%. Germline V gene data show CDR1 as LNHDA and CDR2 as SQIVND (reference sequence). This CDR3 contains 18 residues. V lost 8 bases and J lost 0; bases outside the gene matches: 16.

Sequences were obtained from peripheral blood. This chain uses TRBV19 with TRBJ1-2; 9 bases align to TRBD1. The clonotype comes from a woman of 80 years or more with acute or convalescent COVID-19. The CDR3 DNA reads TGTGCCAGTTCCCGGAGGCGGGACAGGGAAGGAGCTAACTATGGCTACACCTTC. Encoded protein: CASSRRRDREGANYGYTF.